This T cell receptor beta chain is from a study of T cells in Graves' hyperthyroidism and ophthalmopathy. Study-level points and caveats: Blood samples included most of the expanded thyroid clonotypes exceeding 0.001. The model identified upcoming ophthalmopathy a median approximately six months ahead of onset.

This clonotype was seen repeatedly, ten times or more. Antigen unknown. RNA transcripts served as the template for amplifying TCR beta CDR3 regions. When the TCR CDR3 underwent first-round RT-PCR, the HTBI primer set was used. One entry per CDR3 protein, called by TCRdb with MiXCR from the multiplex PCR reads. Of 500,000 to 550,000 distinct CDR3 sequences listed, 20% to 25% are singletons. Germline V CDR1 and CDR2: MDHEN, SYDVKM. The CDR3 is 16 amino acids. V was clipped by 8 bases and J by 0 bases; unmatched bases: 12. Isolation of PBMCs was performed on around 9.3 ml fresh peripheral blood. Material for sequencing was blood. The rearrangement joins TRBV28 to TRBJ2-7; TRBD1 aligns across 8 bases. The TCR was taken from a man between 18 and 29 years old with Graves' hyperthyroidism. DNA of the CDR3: TGTGCCAGCGCCTCAAGTGGACAGGGAATCTCCTACGAGCAGTACTTC. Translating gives CASASSGQGISYEQYF.